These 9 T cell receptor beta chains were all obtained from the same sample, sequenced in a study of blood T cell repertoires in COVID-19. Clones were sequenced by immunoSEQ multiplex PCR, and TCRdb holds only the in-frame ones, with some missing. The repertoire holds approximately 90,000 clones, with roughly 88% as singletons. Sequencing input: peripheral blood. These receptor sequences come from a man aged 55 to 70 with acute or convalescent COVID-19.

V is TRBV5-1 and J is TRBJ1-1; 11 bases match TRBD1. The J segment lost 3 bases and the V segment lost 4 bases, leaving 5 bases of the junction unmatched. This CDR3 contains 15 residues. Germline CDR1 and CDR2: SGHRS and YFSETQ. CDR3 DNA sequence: TGCGCCAGCAGCCCGCTGGGACAGGGGGACACTGAAGCTTTCTTT. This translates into CASSPLGQGDTEAFF.

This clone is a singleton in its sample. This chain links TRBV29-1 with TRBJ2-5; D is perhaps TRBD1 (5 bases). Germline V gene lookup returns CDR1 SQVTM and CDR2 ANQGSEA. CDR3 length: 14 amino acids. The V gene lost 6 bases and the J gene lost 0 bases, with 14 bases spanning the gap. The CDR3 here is CSVTDNKYQETQYF. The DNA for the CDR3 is TGCAGCGTAACGGACAACAAGTACCAAGAGACCCAGTACTTC.

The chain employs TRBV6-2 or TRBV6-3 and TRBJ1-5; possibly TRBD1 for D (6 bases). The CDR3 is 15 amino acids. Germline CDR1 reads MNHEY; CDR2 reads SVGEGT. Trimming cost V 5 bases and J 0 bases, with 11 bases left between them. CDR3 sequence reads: CASSLGQYSNQPQHF. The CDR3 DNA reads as TGTGCCAGCAGTCTCGGACAGTATAGCAATCAGCCCCAGCATTTT.

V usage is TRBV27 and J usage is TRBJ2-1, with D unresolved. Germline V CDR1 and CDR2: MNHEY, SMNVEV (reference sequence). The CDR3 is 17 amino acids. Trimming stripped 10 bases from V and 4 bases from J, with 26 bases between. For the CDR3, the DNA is TGTGCCACCTCCCGAGGTTGGCGTGAGATGTTTTACAATGAGCAGTTCTTC. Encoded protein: CATSRGWREMFYNEQFF.

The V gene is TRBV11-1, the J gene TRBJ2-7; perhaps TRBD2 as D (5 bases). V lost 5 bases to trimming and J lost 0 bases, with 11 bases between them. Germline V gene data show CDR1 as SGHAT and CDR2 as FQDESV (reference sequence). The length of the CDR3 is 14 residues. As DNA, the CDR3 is TGTGCCAGCAGCCGGACTGATAGCTCCTACGAGCAGTACTTC. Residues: CASSRTDSSYEQYF.

As DNA, the CDR3 is TGTGCCAGTAGTTTCTCTAATCACCAAGAGACCCAGTACTTC. As protein: CASSFSNHQETQYF. The chain employs TRBV19 and TRBJ2-5; D uncertain. This CDR3 contains 14 residues. Germline V gene lookup returns CDR1 LNHDA and CDR2 SQIVND (reference sequence). Trimming removed 5 bases at V and 0 bases at J, with 10 bases between.

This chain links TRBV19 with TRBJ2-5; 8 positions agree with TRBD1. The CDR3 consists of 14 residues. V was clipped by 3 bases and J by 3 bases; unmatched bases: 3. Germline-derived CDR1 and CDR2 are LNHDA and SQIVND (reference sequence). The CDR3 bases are TGTGCCAGTAGTATCGGGACAGGCGAAGAGACCCAGTACTTC. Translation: CASSIGTGEETQYF.

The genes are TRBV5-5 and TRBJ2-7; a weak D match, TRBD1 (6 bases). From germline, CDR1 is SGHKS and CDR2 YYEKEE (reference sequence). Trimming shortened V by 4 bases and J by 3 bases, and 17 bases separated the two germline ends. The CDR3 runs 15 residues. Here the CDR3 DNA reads TGTGCCAGCAGCGAGGGACACTTAATCCTCTACGAGCAGTACTTC. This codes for CASSEGHLILYEQYF.

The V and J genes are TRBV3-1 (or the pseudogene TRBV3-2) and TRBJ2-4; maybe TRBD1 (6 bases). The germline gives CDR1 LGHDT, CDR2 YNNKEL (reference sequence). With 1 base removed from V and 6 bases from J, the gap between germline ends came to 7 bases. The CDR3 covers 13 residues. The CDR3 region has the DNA TGTGCCAGCAGCCAAGGACAGGTAAACATTCAGTACTTC. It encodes CASSQGQVNIQYF.